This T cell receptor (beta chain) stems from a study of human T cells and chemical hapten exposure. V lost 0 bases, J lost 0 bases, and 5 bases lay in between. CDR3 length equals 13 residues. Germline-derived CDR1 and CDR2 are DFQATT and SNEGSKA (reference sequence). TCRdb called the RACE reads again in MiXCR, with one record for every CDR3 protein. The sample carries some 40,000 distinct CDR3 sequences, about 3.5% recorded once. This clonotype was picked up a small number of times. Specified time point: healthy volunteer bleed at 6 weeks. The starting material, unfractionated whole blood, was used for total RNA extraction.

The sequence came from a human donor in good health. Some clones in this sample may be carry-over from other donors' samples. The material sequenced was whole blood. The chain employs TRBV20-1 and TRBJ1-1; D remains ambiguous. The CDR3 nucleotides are TGCAGTGCTAGAGATCGGGTGAACACTGAAGCTTTCTTT. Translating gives CSARDRVNTEAFF.